The clone carrying this T cell receptor (beta chain) was seen just once. Its antigen is not identified. The sample comes from a study of T cell responses to AZD1222 COVID-19 vaccine. Germline V gene data show CDR1 as MNHEY and CDR2 as SVGEGT. V was pared by 2 bases and J by 4 bases, with 9 bases between. The CDR3 covers 14 residues. TCRdb's table, derived via immunoSEQ multiplex PCR, lists solely in-frame clones and lacks some. The sample shows tens of thousands of clones, about 85% of them seen only once. Findings and caveats of the study: Donors in the cohort were predominantly white British and more often female, and clonal diversity was possibly underestimated. Regions 160-218 and 743-854 dominated among vaccine-associated CD4 TCRs spanning spike.

The input for sequencing was peripheral blood, taken on day 0 of MenACWY control vaccination. The TCR was taken from an adult in good health. This chain links TRBV6-2 or TRBV6-3 with TRBJ1-5; no clear D. In nucleotides, the CDR3 is TGTGCCAGCAGTTACATGACTTATAATCAGCCCCAGCATTTT. Encoded protein: CASSYMTYNQPQHF.